These 25 T cell receptor beta chains were all obtained from the same sample, sequenced in a study of blood T cell repertoires in COVID-19. The assay was immunoSEQ multiplex PCR, and TCRdb's table has in-frame clones only and misses some. Among 300,000 or so clones listed, around 90% were seen once. The sequenced sample was peripheral blood. These receptors were obtained from a man aged 65 to 79 with acute or convalescent COVID-19.

V and J are TRBV19 and TRBJ1-2, with 7 bases aligning to TRBD1. The CDR3 runs 12 residues. Losses at the gene ends were 6 bases for V and 8 bases for J; bases not matched to a gene: 6. CDR1 LNHDA and CDR2 SQIVND come from the germline V gene (reference sequence). CDR3 residues: CASRDRVNGYTF. CDR3 DNA: TGTGCCAGTAGAGACAGGGTTAACGGCTACACCTTC.

The gene calls are TRBV29-1 and TRBJ1-4; possibly TRBD1 for D (5 bases). The V gene's germline CDR1 is SQVTM and CDR2 ANQGSEA. The CDR3 totals 13 residues. The V end lost 1 base, the J end lost 7 bases, and 10 bases lay between the germline ends. As DNA, the CDR3 is TGCAGCGTTGAAGGGCAGGGCGGTGAAAAACTGTTTTTT. This translates into CSVEGQGGEKLFF.

The chain couples TRBV2 to TRBJ2-1; tentatively, D is TRBD2 (5 bases). Per the germline V gene, CDR1 is SNHLY and CDR2 is FYNNEI. The CDR3 runs to 14 residues. V was shortened by 5 bases and J by 6 bases, with 14 bases between the two germline ends. CDR3 amino acids: CASSPAESSNEQFF. The CDR3 nucleotides are TGTGCCAGCAGTCCAGCGGAGTCGAGCAATGAGCAGTTCTTC.

This chain connects TRBV7-2 to TRBJ2-1; TRBD2 might be the D (6 bases). Per germline, CDR1 SGHTA and CDR2 FQGNSA. CDR3 length: 14 amino acids. V gave up 5 bases and J gave up 7 bases, with 15 bases separating them. For the CDR3, the DNA is TGTGCCAGCAGCCCCCGGAGGGAAACAAATGAGCAGTTCTTC. Encoded protein: CASSPRRETNEQFF.

This clone has only a few counts. This chain connects TRBV12-5 to TRBJ2-7; TRBD2 matches 10 bases. This CDR3 has 13 amino acids. The germline V gene has CDR1 LGHNT and CDR2 FRNRAP. Germline trimming cut 8 bases from V and 2 bases from J; bases unmatched to any gene: 3. The CDR3 loop is CASQLAGTYEQYF. The CDR3 DNA follows: TGTGCTAGTCAACTAGCGGGGACCTACGAGCAGTACTTC.

The DNA for the CDR3 is TGTGCCAGCTCTCCTAGGGGCAGTAGGAATCAGCCCCAGCATTTT. It translates to CASSPRGSRNQPQHF. The chain combines TRBV7-8 with TRBJ1-5, with D possibly matching TRBD1 (5 bases). V was cut by 8 bases and J by 4 bases, with 18 bases left in between. Germline V CDR1 and CDR2: SGHVS, FQNEAQ. This CDR3 is 15 amino acids long.

The V and J genes are TRBV21-1 and TRBJ2-1; the table names TRBD2, a call not compared with the DNA. TRBV21-1 is labeled a pseudogene. The CDR3 runs 17 residues. The CDR3 region is CASSNGALARPYNEQFF. As DNA, the CDR3 is TGTGCCAGCAGCAACGGCGCACTAGCGCGACCGTACAATGAGCAGTTCTTC.

J is TRBJ1-5 and V is TRBV7-2, with TRBD1 matching 9 bases. Germline CDR1 and CDR2: SGHTA and FQGNSA. V was clipped by 0 bases and J by 10 bases; unmatched bases: 7. The CDR3 sequence is 15 residues long. The CDR3 region has the DNA TGTGCCAGCAGCTTAGCGCTGACAGGGGGGGGACCCCAGCATTTT. It yields the protein CASSLALTGGGPQHF.

V and J are TRBV27 and TRBJ1-3, with D possibly matching TRBD1 (5 bases). CDR1 MNHEY and CDR2 SMNVEV come from the germline V gene (reference sequence). This CDR3 is 13 amino acids long. V was shortened by 5 bases and J by 1 base, with 6 bases between the two germline ends. The CDR3 spells CASSRGSGNTIYF. CDR3 nucleotides: TGTGCCAGCAGTAGGGGTTCTGGAAACACCATATATTTT.

This rearrangement joins TRBV4-3 to TRBJ2-7; D is perhaps TRBD1 (6 bases). Per the germline V gene, CDR1 is LGHNA and CDR2 is YSLEER. The CDR3 totals 14 residues. Deletions cut 1 base from V and 2 bases from J, with 9 bases between. DNA for the CDR3: TGCGCCAGCAGCCAAGGCACAGGGACCTACGAGCAGTACTTC. It specifies CASSQGTGTYEQYF.

The rearrangement links TRBV10-3 to TRBJ2-1; D possibly corresponds to TRBD2 (6 bases). Trimming cost V 0 bases and J 7 bases, with 13 bases left between them. The germline V gene has CDR1 ENHRY and CDR2 SYGVKD. The CDR3 covers 15 residues. This CDR3 is CAISESEEGRNEQFF. CDR3 nucleotides: TGTGCCATCAGTGAGTCGGAGGAGGGTAGGAATGAGCAGTTCTTC.

This chain's CDR3 is CASSLSYRATNEKLFF. The CDR3 coding sequence is TGTGCCAGCAGTTTATCATACAGGGCAACTAATGAAAAACTGTTTTTT. The J gene is TRBJ1-4, the V gene TRBV27; D perhaps matches TRBD1 (6 bases). This CDR3 comprises 16 residues. Germline loops: CDR1 MNHEY, CDR2 SMNVEV (reference sequence). V gave up 0 bases and J gave up 0 bases, with 8 bases separating them.

A single count supports this clone. The chain has TRBV7-2 and TRBJ2-7; 8 bases are shared with TRBD1. V was pared by 5 bases and J by 2 bases, with 2 bases of the junction left unmatched. Germline V gene lookup returns CDR1 SGHTA and CDR2 FQGNSA. The CDR3 loop spans 13 amino acids. The CDR3 DNA sequence: TGTGCCAGCAGCCTACAGGGGGCCTACGAGCAGTACTTC. It specifies CASSLQGAYEQYF.

The rearrangement joins TRBV7-9 to TRBJ1-1; 12 bases align to TRBD1. The ends lost 4 bases at V and 3 bases at J; junction bases unmatched: 9. This CDR3 has 17 amino acids. Germline loops: CDR1 SEHNR, CDR2 FQNEAQ (reference sequence). CDR3 bases: TGTGCCAGCAGCTGGAGGGACAGGGGGCAATTGGACACTGAAGCTTTCTTT. Protein product: CASSWRDRGQLDTEAFF.

There are a few counts of this clone. The chain uses TRBV6-1 and TRBJ1-3; maybe TRBD1 (6 bases). Germline CDR1 is MNHNS and CDR2 is SASEGT. The CDR3 contains 12 residues. V lost 2 bases to trimming and J lost 7 bases, with 6 bases between them. This CDR3 reads CASSERGNTIYF. CDR3 DNA sequence: TGTGCCAGCAGTGAAAGGGGGAACACCATATATTTT.

V and J are TRBV4-2 and TRBJ1-2; 8 positions match TRBD1. This CDR3 region has 13 residues. With V trimmed by 7 bases and J by 3 bases, 4 bases remained unmatched. CDR1 LGHNA and CDR2 YNFKEQ come from the germline V gene. CDR3 amino acids: CASKRTGYYGYTF. The DNA for the CDR3 is TGTGCCAGCAAACGGACAGGGTACTATGGCTACACCTTC.

The V and J genes are TRBV2 and TRBJ1-2; 7 bases line up with TRBD1. Germline V gene lookup returns CDR1 SNHLY and CDR2 FYNNEI. With 6 bases clipped from V and 7 bases from J, the junction kept 11 bases outside the gene matches. The CDR3 is 14 residues long. The CDR3 region is CASRSNGGGGGYTF. CDR3 sequence (DNA): TGTGCCAGCAGGTCGAATGGAGGGGGCGGTGGCTACACCTTC.

This rearrangement joins TRBV18 to TRBJ2-3; tentative D call: TRBD2 (6 bases). Trimming removed 5 bases from V and 0 bases from J, with 12 bases in between. CDR1 is KGHSH, CDR2 LQKENI, per germline. CDR3 size: 15 residues. CDR3 coding DNA: TGTGCCAGCTCAGGGACTGGATATAGCACAGATACGCAGTATTTT. This codes for CASSGTGYSTDTQYF.

The chain combines TRBV6-6 with TRBJ2-3; 14 positions match TRBD2. J was trimmed by 7 bases and V by 5 bases; bases with no gene match: 5. This CDR3 region has 15 residues. Germline-derived CDR1 and CDR2 are MNHNY and SVGAGI (reference sequence). DNA for the CDR3: TGTGCCAGCAGTCCGACTAGCGGGGGGGCGAATACGCAGTATTTT. Its protein product is CASSPTSGGANTQYF.

This clone was picked up one time. The V and J genes are TRBV5-4 and TRBJ2-6; no definite D call. The CDR3 loop spans 15 amino acids. Trimming cost V 7 bases and J 0 bases, with 11 bases left between them. CDR1 and CDR2 (germline): SGHNT, YYREEE (reference sequence). CDR3 coding DNA: TGTGCCAGCCGGTCGGGTTCCTCTGGGGCCAACGTCCTGACTTTC. Protein product: CASRSGSSGANVLTF. Full variable domain (missing parts from reference TRBV5-4 and TRBJ2-6): ETGVTQSPTHLIKTRGQQVTLRCSSQSGHNTVSWYQQALGQGPQFIFQYYREEENGRGNFPPRFSGLQFPNYSSELNVNALELDDSALYLCASRSGSSGANVLTFGAGSRLTVL.

The J gene is TRBJ2-2, the V gene TRBV4-2; 8 bases map to TRBD1. The CDR3 consists of 14 residues. V was clipped by 9 bases and J by 3 bases; unmatched bases: 6. Germline V lookup: CDR1 LGHNA, CDR2 YNFKEQ. The CDR3 DNA reads TGTGCCAGTAAAGGACAGGGCTACACCGGGGAGCTGTTTTTT. Its translation: CASKGQGYTGELFF.

There are a few counts of this clone. The chain couples TRBV28 to TRBJ1-4, with 8 bases matching TRBD1. The CDR3 covers 15 residues. V was clipped by 0 bases and J by 8 bases; unmatched bases: 5. Germline V CDR1 and CDR2: MDHEN, SYDVKM. CDR3 bases: TGTGCCAGCAGTTTATGGGCAGGGGGCAGGGAAAAACTGTTTTTT. Translation: CASSLWAGGREKLFF.

This clone turned up a few times. The chain has TRBV7-3 and TRBJ2-2; possibly TRBD1 for D (5 bases). The germline CDR1 and CDR2 sequences are SGHTA and FQGTGA. V was cut by 5 bases and J by 3 bases, with 16 bases left in between. The CDR3 covers 16 residues. CDR3 coding DNA: TGTGCCAGCAGCCAATTCCCGGACACTTACACCGGGGAGCTGTTTTTT. Its translation is CASSQFPDTYTGELFF.

CDR3 in DNA: TGTGCCAGCAGTTTATCCATACATAATGACAGGGAGCAAGAGACCCAGTACTTC. Translating gives CASSLSIHNDREQETQYF. The V call is TRBV28, the J call TRBJ2-5; TRBD1 agrees at 7 bases. Germline-derived CDR1 and CDR2 are MDHEN and SYDVKM. This CDR3 spans 18 amino acids. With 1 base clipped from V and 2 bases from J, the junction kept 13 bases outside the gene matches.

This clone was seen a handful of times. This sequence joins TRBV18 and TRBJ1-2; 9 bases are a match to TRBD1. CDR1 and CDR2 from the germline V gene are KGHSH and LQKENI. J lost 7 bases, V lost 5 bases, and 11 bases had no gene match. This CDR3 region has 15 residues. DNA for the CDR3: TGTGCCAGCTCAGCGGATCCGGGACAGGGTGGTGGCTACACCTTC. Translated, it gives CASSADPGQGGGYTF.